This TCR beta chain was observed in a study of control samples from healthy donors and cancer patients. V lost 3 bases and J 0 bases, leaving 12 bases between the germline ends. Germline V gene sequence: CDR1 KGHSH, CDR2 LQKENI. This CDR3 region has 16 residues. Repertoires were generated with immunoSEQ multiplex PCR, while TCRdb's copy carries only in-frame clones and drops some. Of tens of thousands of clones listed, approximately 84% are singletons. The receptor was derived from a man between 65 and 85 years old with lung cancer. The J gene is TRBJ2-1, the V gene TRBV18; D not certain. Sequencing was carried out using PBMCs. The DNA for the CDR3 is TGTGCCAGCTCACCCTCGGGTGGGAACTCCTACAATGAGCAGTTCTTC. It yields the protein CASSPSGGNSYNEQFF.